The present T cell receptor beta chain was sequenced within a study of PD-1 blockade in classical Hodgkin lymphoma. Whole-study findings and limits: Newly diagnosed patients reportedly trailed healthy donors in baseline TCR diversity. Exclusion was the outcome for patients who began nivolumab under 1 year after ASCT. Partial responders and progressors had significantly lower baseline TCR diversity. Unlike CD8+ TCR diversity, which did not rise significantly by C4D1, CD4+ TCR diversity did.

The CDR3 runs to 16 residues. V lost 2 bases and J lost 10, with 18 bases in between. The germline CDR1 and CDR2 sequences are SGHVS and FNYEAQ. Turning to this clone: Its antigen is still unknown.

After autologous stem cell transplantation all patients relapsed, and prior brentuximab vedotin exposure differed between cohorts. Method: immunoSEQ multiplex PCR; TCRdb's copy keeps in-frame clones and lacks some. The data show tens of thousands of clones, 70% seen once. Sequenced material: peripheral blood mononuclear cells (PBMCs), taken before the second cycle of nivolumab. The chain couples TRBV7-6 to TRBJ1-6, with D perhaps matching TRBD1 (6 bases). The TCR comes from a human donor with classical Hodgkin lymphoma. The CDR3 is CASSLNLDAGQSPLHF. In DNA form, the CDR3 reads TGTGCCAGCAGCTTAAACTTAGACGCGGGACAATCACCCCTCCACTTT.